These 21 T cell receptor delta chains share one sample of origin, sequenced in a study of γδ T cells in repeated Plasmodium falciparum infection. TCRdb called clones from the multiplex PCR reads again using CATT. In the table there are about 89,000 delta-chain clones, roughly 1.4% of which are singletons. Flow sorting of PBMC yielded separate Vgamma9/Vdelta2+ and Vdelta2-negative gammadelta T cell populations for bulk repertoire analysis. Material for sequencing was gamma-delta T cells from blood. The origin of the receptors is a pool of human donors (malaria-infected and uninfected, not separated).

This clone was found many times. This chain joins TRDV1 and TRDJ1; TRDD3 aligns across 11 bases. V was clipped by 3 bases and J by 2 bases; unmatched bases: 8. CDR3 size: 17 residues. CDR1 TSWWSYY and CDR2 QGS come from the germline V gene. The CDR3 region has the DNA TGTGCTCTTGGGGAGGTTAATGGGGGATACGGGACCGATAAACTCATCTTT. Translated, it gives CALGEVNGGYGTDKLIF.

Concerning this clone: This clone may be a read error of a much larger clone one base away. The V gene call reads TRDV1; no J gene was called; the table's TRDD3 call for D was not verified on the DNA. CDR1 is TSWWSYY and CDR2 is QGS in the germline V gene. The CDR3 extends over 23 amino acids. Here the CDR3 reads CALGEGGILSKRFQILYTDKLIF. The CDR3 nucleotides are TGTGCTCTTGGGGAAGGGGGTATTCTCTCCAAACGGTTTCAGATATTGTACACCGATAAGCTCATCTTT.

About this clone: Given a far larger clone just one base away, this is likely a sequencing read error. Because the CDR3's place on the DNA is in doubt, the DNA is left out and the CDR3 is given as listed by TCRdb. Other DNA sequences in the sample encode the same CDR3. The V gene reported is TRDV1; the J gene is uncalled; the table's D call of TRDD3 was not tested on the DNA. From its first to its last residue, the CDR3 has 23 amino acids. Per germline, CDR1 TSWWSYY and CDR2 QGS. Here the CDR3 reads CALGELVSRGTPWGIGTTDKLIF.

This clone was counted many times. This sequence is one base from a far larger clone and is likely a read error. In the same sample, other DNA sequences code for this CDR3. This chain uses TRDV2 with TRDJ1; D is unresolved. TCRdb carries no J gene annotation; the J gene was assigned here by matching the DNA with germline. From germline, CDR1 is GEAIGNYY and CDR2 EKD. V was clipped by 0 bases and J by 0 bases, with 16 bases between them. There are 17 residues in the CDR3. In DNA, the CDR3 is TGTGCCTGTGACACCGTTGATAAAGGTACACACACCGATAAACTCATCTTT. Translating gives CACDTVDKGTHTDKLIF.

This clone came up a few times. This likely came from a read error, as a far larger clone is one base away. CDR3 in amino acids: CALGSTSREDAPPTNTDKLIF. The CDR3 DNA reads TGTGCTCTGGGGTCTACTTCGCGCGAAGACGCGCCTCCAACGAACACCGATAAACTCATCTTT. The chain links TRDV1 to TRDJ1, with D hard to call. TCRdb records no J gene; here it was assigned by comparing the DNA to germline. Germline CDR1 is TSWWSYY and CDR2 is QGS. This CDR3 is built from 21 residues. V lost 9 bases and J 0 bases, leaving 35 bases between the germline ends.

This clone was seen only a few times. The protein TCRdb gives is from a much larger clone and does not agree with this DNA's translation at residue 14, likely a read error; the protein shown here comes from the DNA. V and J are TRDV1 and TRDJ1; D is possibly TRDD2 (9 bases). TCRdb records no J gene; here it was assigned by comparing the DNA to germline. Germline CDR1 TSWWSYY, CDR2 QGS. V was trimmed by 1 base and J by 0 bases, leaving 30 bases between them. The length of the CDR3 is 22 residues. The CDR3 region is CALGEPSFLHWGYLFNTDKLIF. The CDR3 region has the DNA TGTGCTCTTGGGGAACCATCCTTCCTACACTGGGGATACCTCTTTAACACCGATAAACTCATCTTT.

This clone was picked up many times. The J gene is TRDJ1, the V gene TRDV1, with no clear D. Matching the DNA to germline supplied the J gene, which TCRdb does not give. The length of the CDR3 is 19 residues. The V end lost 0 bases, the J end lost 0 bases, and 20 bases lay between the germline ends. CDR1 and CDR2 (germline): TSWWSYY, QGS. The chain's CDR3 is CALGELVGRRVPYTDKLIF. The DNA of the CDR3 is TGTGCTCTTGGGGAACTAGTAGGGAGGAGGGTCCCCTACACCGATAAACTCATCTTT.

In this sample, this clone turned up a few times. The CDR3 region has the DNA TGTGCTCTTGGGGAACTTTCCACGTTCTCCCTCGATACGGGGGAGGTCATCTTT. Its protein product is CALGELSTFSLDTGEVIF. TRDV1 is the V gene, and the J gene was not called; no DNA check was done on the table's D call, TRDD3. The CDR3 loop spans 18 amino acids. Germline CDR1 TSWWSYY, CDR2 QGS.

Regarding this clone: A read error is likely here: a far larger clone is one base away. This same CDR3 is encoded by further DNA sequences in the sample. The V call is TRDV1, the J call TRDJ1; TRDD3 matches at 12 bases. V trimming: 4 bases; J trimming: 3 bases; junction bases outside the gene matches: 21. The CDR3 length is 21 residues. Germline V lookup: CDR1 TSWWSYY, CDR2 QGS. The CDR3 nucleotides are TGTGCTCTTGGGGTCAGCCTTCCTATAAAACTGCTGGGGGATACGGCCGATAAACTCATCTTT. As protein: CALGVSLPIKLLGDTADKLIF.

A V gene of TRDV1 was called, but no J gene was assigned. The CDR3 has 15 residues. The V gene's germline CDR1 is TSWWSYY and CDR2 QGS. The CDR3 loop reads CALGKKIPPRLCIYF. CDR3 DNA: TGTGCTCTTGGGAAAAAGATCCCGCCCCGGCTGTGTATATATTTC.

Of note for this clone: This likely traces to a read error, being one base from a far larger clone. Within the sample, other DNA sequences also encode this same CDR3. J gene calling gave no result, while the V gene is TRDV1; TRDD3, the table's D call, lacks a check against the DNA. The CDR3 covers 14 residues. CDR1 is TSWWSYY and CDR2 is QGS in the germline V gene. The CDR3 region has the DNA TGTGCTCTTGGGGAGCCAATTAGGTCCGATAACCTCATCTTT. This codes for CALGEPIRSDNLIF.

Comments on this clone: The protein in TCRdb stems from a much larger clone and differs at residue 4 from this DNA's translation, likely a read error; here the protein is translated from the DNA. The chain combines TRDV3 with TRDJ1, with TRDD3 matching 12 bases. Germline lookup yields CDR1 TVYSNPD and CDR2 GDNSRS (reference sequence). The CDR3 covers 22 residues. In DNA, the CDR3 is TGTGCTTTAATCGGATTCCCCTGGGGGATACGCGCCCCCCTTTATGTCACCGATAAACTCATCTTT. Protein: CALIGFPWGIRAPLYVTDKLIF.

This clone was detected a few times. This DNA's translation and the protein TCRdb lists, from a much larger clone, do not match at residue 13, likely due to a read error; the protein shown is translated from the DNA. Here the CDR3 reads CACDTLDWNELYADKLIF. The CDR3 bases are TGTGCCTGTGACACTCTGGACTGGAATGAGCTATACGCCGATAAACTCATCTTT. The V gene is TRDV2, the J gene TRDJ1, with a possible D match to TRDD3 (5 bases). The J gene was missing in TCRdb and was found by matching the end of the DNA to germline. The CDR3 covers 18 residues. Trimming took 1 base from V and 3 from J, leaving 23 bases between them. The germline CDR1 and CDR2 sequences are GEAIGNYY and EKD.

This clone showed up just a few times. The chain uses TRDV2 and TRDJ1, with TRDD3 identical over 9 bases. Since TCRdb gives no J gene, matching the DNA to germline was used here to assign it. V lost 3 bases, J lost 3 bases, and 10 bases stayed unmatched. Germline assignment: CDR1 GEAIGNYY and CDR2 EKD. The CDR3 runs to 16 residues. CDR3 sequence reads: CACDSLQLGEPDKLIF. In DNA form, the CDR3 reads TGTGCCTGTGACTCTTTACAACTGGGGGAGCCCGATAAACTCATCTTT.

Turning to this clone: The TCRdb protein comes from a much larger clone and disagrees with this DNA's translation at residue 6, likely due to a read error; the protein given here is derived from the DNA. The CDR3 sequence: CALGEQLILRAWGYYADKLIF. The CDR3 DNA reads as TGTGCTCTTGGGGAACAATTGATCCTACGTGCCTGGGGATACTACGCCGATAAACTCATCTTT. V gene TRDV1 combines with J gene TRDJ1; 8 nucleotides match TRDD3. CDR3 size: 21 residues. The V and J ends lost 1 base and 3 bases, in that order; junction bases with no gene match: 22. CDR1 is TSWWSYY, CDR2 QGS, per germline.

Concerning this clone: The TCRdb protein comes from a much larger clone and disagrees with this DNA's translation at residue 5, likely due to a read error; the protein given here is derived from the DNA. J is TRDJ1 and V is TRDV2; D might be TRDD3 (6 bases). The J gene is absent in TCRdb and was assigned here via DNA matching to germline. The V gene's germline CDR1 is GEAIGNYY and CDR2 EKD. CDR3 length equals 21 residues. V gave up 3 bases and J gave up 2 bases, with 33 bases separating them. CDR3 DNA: TGTGCCTGTGACGCCGTAACCCTCTGGGAGATACGCGAAACCCAGACCGATAAACTCATCTTT. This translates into CACDAVTLWEIRETQTDKLIF.

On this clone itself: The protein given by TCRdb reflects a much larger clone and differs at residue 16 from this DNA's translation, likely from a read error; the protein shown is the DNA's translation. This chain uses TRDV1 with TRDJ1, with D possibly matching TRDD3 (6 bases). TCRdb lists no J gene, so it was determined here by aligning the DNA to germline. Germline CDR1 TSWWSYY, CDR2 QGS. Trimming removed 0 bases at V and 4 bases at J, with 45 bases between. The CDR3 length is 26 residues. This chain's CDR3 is CALGELKRFPQKAYWEIRGRVDKLIF. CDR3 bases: TGTGCTCTTGGGGAACTAAAAAGGTTCCCCCAAAAGGCGTACTGGGAGATACGGGGAAGGGTCGATAAACTCATCTTT.

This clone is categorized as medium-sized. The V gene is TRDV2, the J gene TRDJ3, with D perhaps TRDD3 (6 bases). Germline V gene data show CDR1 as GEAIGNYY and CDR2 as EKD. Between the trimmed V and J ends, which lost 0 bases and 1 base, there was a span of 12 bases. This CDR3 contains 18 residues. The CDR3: CACDTVDTRSWDTRQMFF. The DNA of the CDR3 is TGTGCCTGTGACACCGTGGATACTAGGTCCTGGGACACCCGACAGATGTTTTTC.

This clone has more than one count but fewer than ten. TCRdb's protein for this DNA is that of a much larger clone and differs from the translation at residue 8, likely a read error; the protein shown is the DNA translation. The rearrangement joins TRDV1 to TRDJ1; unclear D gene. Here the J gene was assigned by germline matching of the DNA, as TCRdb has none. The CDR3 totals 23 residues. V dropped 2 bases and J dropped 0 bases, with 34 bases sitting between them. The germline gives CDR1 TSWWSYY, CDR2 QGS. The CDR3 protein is CALGEDPPPLYKSFSPYTDKLIF. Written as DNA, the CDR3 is TGTGCTCTTGGGGAAGACCCGCCCCCTCTCTATAAGTCATTCTCCCCGTACACCGATAAACTCATCTTT.

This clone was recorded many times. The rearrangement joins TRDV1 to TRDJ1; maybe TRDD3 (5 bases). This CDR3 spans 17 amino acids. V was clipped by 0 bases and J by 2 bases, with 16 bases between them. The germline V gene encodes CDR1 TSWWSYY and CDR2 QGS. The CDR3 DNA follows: TGTGCTCTTGGGGAACTACGGTTCGGGGGGCCTACCGATAAACTCATCTTT. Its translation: CALGELRFGGPTDKLIF.

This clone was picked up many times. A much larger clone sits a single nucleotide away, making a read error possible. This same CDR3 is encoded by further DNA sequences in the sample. CDR3 nucleotide sequence: TGTGCCTGTGACACTGGGTGGGGGAGCTCCTGGGACACCCGACAGATGTTTTTC. Translation gives CACDTGWGSSWDTRQMFF. This chain connects TRDV2 to TRDJ3; 7 bases map to TRDD3. The CDR3 consists of 18 residues. Germline V gene data show CDR1 as GEAIGNYY and CDR2 as EKD. The junction had 5 bases not matched to a gene; V was cut back by 1 base and J by 0 bases.